This T cell receptor (beta chain) originates from a study of blood T cells in healthy people across ages. General study points: Measured against age, TCR beta diversity per million T cells decreased in a roughly linear manner.

The ends were cut back, 8 bases at V and 4 bases at J, with 20 bases in the middle. CDR3 length: 14 residues. From germline, CDR1 is DFQATT and CDR2 SNEGSKA (reference sequence). Notes on this clonotype: The antigen is unknown.

A second PCR of 7 to 11 cycles used a sample-barcoded 5' primer and a J-beta primer mix. TCRdb re-called the 5' RACE reads through MiXCR, storing one row per CDR3 protein. The table lists around 2 million distinct CDR3 sequences, 39% of them singletons. The V call is TRBV20-1, the J call TRBJ1-2; D uncertain. The sequenced material came from blood. This TCR came from a human donor in good health. The CDR3 loop reads CSSMATLPSYGYTF. CDR3 nucleotides: TGCAGTTCGATGGCGACCCTACCCTCCTATGGCTACACCTTC.